This paragraph covers one T cell receptor beta chain sequence. This entry comes from a study of tumor-infiltrating lymphocytes in primary liver carcinoma. The CDR3 loop spans 13 amino acids. The germline V and J ends were trimmed by 10 bases and 6 bases, with 17 bases remaining between them. Germline CDR1 SGHNT, CDR2 YENEEA. Co-extraction of RNA and DNA was performed on about 20-32 mg of unsorted bulk tissue. TCR beta cDNA was prepared out of roughly 0.5 ug total RNA by means of a constant-region primer. Libraries of TCR beta came from three nested multiplex PCR rounds with slightly modified ARM-PCR. Primers for the first two PCR rounds were TRBV1-TRBV30 forward primers and a C-beta reverse primer (roughly 10 cycles per round). TCRdb independently ran MiXCR on the multiplex PCR reads; one entry per CDR3 protein. The table has roughly 50,000 distinct CDR3 sequences, around 79% seen once.

The TCR comes from a man aged 35-49 years with primary liver carcinoma and hepatitis B virus infection. This chain joins TRBV11-3 and TRBJ2-3; D gene unclear. What was sequenced was liver tumor tissue from sampling region 2. Subset denoted: tumor region T2, inferior pole. The CDR3 nucleotides are TGTGCCAACGGCTGGGGTGAGGCTGATACGCAGTATTTT. Encoded protein: CANGWGEADTQYF.